The 3 T cell receptor beta chains presented below share a single source sample, sequenced in a study of regulatory T cells in long-lasting Graves disease. As to time point: newly diagnosed GD, antithyroid drugs for less than 3 months. PBMCs provided the RNA from which the TCR library was made. iRepertoire HTBI primers and Arm-PCR of CDR3 regions built TCR beta libraries. Each CDR3 protein is one row after TCRdb ran MiXCR on the multiplex PCR reads. The profile covers about 330,000 distinct CDR3 sequences, with 15% to 20% appearing a single time and around 20% taken by the ten largest. These records were also assigned to another study, of T cells in Graves' hyperthyroidism and ophthalmopathy.

Sequenced material: peripheral blood mononuclear cells (PBMCs), taken at new diagnosis, from a patient treated with antithyroid drugs. These receptors all come from a woman aged 18-35 years with Graves disease.

This clonotype was counted ten times or more. The chain recombines TRBV12-3 or TRBV12-4 with TRBJ1-3; D not resolved. V was pared by 7 bases and J by 0 bases, with 7 bases between. This CDR3 spans 13 amino acids. CDR3 nucleotide sequence: TGTGCCAGCACTTATCACTCTGGAAACACCATATATTTT. Its translation: CASTYHSGNTIYF.

This clonotype was recorded many times. V usage is TRBV7-8 and J usage is TRBJ2-1; no clear D. CDR1 is SGHVS, CDR2 FQNEAQ, per germline. The CDR3 totals 12 residues. V was shortened by 7 bases and J by 6 bases, with 10 bases between the two germline ends. The CDR3 DNA reads as TGTGCCAGCAACCTCTTCGGCAATGAGCAGTTCTTC. Translated: CASNLFGNEQFF. Full variable domain (rest looked up from reference TRBV7-8 and TRBJ2-1): GAGVSQSPRYKVAKRGQDVALRCDPISGHVSLFWYQQALGQGPEFLTYFQNEAQLDKSGLPSDRFFAERPEGSVSTLKIQRTQQEDSAVYLCASNLFGNEQFFGPGTRLTVL.

This clonotype has at least ten counts. V usage is TRBV20-1 and J usage is TRBJ2-3, with a tentative D call TRBD2 (6 bases). The V gene lost 5 bases and the J gene lost 2 bases, with 17 bases spanning the gap. CDR1 and CDR2 from the germline V gene are DFQATT and SNEGSKA (reference sequence). This CDR3 contains 15 residues. This CDR3 reads CSAAPGGTFTDTQYF. In DNA, the CDR3 is TGCAGTGCTGCCCCTGGAGGGACTTTCACAGATACGCAGTATTTT.